This entry features one TCR beta chain sequence. This record belongs to a study of blood T cell repertoires in COVID-19. For the study at large: Whether acute or convalescent, the COVID-19 samples came from the United States, Italy and Spain. Sources were T cells, B-cell-depleted T cells, or PBMCs; the material itself was cDNA or gDNA.

In the original analysis: The assay estimated nucleated cells by amplifying reference gene primers. The repertoire was sequenced with immunoSEQ multiplex PCR; TCRdb's copy has only in-frame clones and lacks some. V and J calls and clone size are given by that table; D and trimming were obtained from the DNA. The data contain about 260,000 clones, 84% of them singletons. The germline V gene has CDR1 WNHNN and CDR2 SYGVQD (reference sequence). Trimming took 9 bases from V and 2 from J, leaving 10 bases between them. The CDR3 is 13 amino acids. Material for sequencing was peripheral blood. The V and J genes are TRBV10-1 and TRBJ2-2; D is unclear. The clonotype originates from a man in his 60s with acute or convalescent COVID-19. CDR3 loop: CASMFPNTGELFF. The CDR3 DNA reads as TGCGCCAGTATGTTTCCTAACACCGGGGAGCTGTTTTTT.